Given below is one T cell receptor (beta chain) in context. Antigen unknown. Germline V gene sequence: CDR1 ENHRY, CDR2 SYGVKD. Trimming pared 8 bases from V and 6 bases from J, leaving 20 bases between. The CDR3 extends over 14 amino acids. Methods used by the authors: Using the CDR3 differences seen across clinicopathological groups, the authors built a distant-metastasis classifier for papillary thyroid cancer, which was meant to discriminate distant-metastatic patients. TCRdb re-called clones from the PCR reads using MiXCR. The V and J calls were determined by TCRdb, not by the authors. The data contain about 9,400 clones, about a third of them singletons. The sample belongs to a study of metastatic and nonmetastatic thyroid tumors. Study in general: Repertoires of blood and of tissue (tumor or nodule) from malignant and benign thyroid patients were compared. Regarding the study as a whole: In both blood and tumor samples, TCR beta diversity was reported significantly higher for malignant than benign nodules.

There were no patients who had received any treatment before thyroid surgery. This chain links TRBV10-3 with TRBJ2-7; D ambiguous. The source material was adjacent normal tissue. This clonotype was obtained from a female donor with papillary thyroid cancer or a benign thyroid nodule (not recorded which). Some clones in this sample may be carry-over from other donors' samples. Written as DNA, the CDR3 is TGTGCCATCCGCCCATCCGTGACCGCCTTCGAGCAGTACTTC. Translated, it gives CAIRPSVTAFEQYF.